The 32 T cell receptor beta chains reported below all come from one sample, sequenced in a study of T cells in Graves' hyperthyroidism and ophthalmopathy. Amplified TCR beta CDR3 regions came from RNA transcripts. First-round RT-PCR targeting the TCR CDR3 was performed with the HTBI primer set. TCRdb recomputed calls from the multiplex PCR reads with MiXCR, one row per CDR3 protein. Among roughly 380,000 distinct CDR3 sequences, around 14% were seen once, and the ten largest hold 11%. Material for sequencing was blood. The receptors stem from a woman aged 60 to 75 with Graves' hyperthyroidism.

This chain joins TRBV20-1 and TRBJ2-7; TRBD2 matches at 11 bases. The CDR3 totals 14 residues. V gave up 4 bases and J gave up 3 bases; unmatched junction bases: 5. From germline, CDR1 is DFQATT and CDR2 SNEGSKA (reference sequence). The CDR3 nucleotides are TGCAGTGCTAAGGGGACTAGCGGATACTACGAGCAGTACTTC. It translates to CSAKGTSGYYEQYF.

As to this clonotype: A much larger clone sits a single nucleotide away, making a read error possible. The chain combines TRBV28 with TRBJ2-5; no firm D call. The CDR3 consists of 11 residues. In germline, CDR1 is MDHEN, CDR2 SYDVKM. V was clipped by 3 bases and J by 6 bases, with 5 bases between them. The CDR3 DNA reads as TGTGCCAGCAGTTTTCAAAAGACCCAGTACTTC. Protein sequence: CASSFQKTQYF.

In this sample, this clonotype turned up many times. The chain links TRBV7-2 to TRBJ1-3; D not certain. There are 14 residues in the CDR3. Germline CDR1 SGHTA, CDR2 FQGNSA. V shed 1 base and J shed 0 bases, with 4 bases lying between them. CDR3 DNA: TGTGCCAGCAGCTTAGTCTTCTCTGGAAACACCATATATTTT. Its protein is CASSLVFSGNTIYF.

Many counts were recorded for this clonotype. The chain has TRBV6-5 and TRBJ2-7; 10 positions match TRBD1. Unmatched junction bases numbered 5, after V lost 1 base and J lost 5 bases. The CDR3 runs to 15 residues. Germline CDR1 reads MNHEY; CDR2 reads SVGAGI. The CDR3 DNA reads as TGTGCCAGCAGTTACTTGGGGACAGGGGAAAACGAGCAGTACTTC. Translated, it gives CASSYLGTGENEQYF.

In the case of this clonotype: The junction departs from the called germline gene at one end, perhaps through a read error. The V call is TRBV6-1, the J call TRBJ2-1, with TRBD2 identical over 11 bases. The CDR3 covers 17 residues. Per the germline V gene, CDR1 is MNHNS and CDR2 is SASEGT. The CDR3 nucleotides read TGTGCCAGCAGTCGGAATCTAGCGGGAGGACTCTACAATGAGCAGTCCTTC. This codes for CASSRNLAGGLYNEQSF.

This clonotype was counted many times. The J gene is TRBJ2-5, the V gene TRBV11-2; D is unclear. Germline CDR1 reads SGHAT; CDR2 reads FQNNGV. There are 14 residues in the CDR3. The V end lost 8 bases, the J end lost 0 bases, and 13 bases lay between the germline ends. DNA of the CDR3: TGTGCCAGCGGTGGACGACCGCACCAAGAGACCCAGTACTTC. It is translated as CASGGRPHQETQYF.

The sample holds a few counts of this clonotype. J is TRBJ2-5 and V is TRBV20-1; 9 bases align to TRBD2. Losses at the gene ends were 6 bases for V and 5 bases for J; bases not matched to a gene: 22. The germline V gene has CDR1 DFQATT and CDR2 SNEGSKA (reference sequence). The CDR3 consists of 18 residues. The CDR3 DNA sequence: TGCAGTGCCGGTCGTCCGGCGGCTAGCGGGATGTCGGAGGAGACCCAGTACTTC. Its translation: CSAGRPAASGMSEETQYF.

This clonotype appeared many times. The J gene is TRBJ2-1, the V gene TRBV3-1; tentative D call: TRBD1 (5 bases). This CDR3 is 13 amino acids long. The V gene lost 2 bases and the J gene lost 5 bases, with 7 bases spanning the gap. CDR1 is LGHDT, CDR2 YNNKEL, per germline (reference sequence). CDR3 protein: CASSQRGHNEQFF. The CDR3 region has the DNA TGTGCCAGCAGCCAAAGGGGTCACAATGAGCAGTTCTTC.

This clonotype occurred many times. The V gene is TRBV7-2, the J gene TRBJ2-3; D possibly corresponds to TRBD1 (6 bases). The CDR3 is made up of 16 amino acids. Trimming removed 5 bases at V and 2 bases at J, with 17 bases between. The germline CDR1 and CDR2 sequences are SGHTA and FQGNSA. The CDR3 spells CASSRNRALLTDTQYF. Written as DNA, the CDR3 is TGTGCCAGCAGCCGGAACAGGGCACTCCTCACAGATACGCAGTATTTT.

This clonotype was seen many times. V usage is TRBV27 and J usage is TRBJ2-1; TRBD1 matches 8 bases. This CDR3 has 15 residues. Germline CDR1 MNHEY, CDR2 SMNVEV (reference sequence). The V gene end was trimmed by 6 bases and the J gene end by 9 bases; junction bases not matched to a gene: 13. The CDR3 nucleotides are TGTGCCAGCAGGAGAGCGACAGGGGAACCCTTTGAGCAGTTCTTC. It translates to CASRRATGEPFEQFF.

This clonotype was observed at least ten times. This rearrangement joins TRBV5-8 to TRBJ1-1, with unresolved D. V gave up 0 bases and J gave up 3 bases, with 12 bases separating them. The CDR3 runs 15 residues. CDR1 is SGHTS and CDR2 is YDEGEE in the germline V gene. CDR3 in DNA: TGTGCCAGCAGCTTGGGTCACGCGAGAGACACTGAAGCTTTCTTT. Translation: CASSLGHARDTEAFF.

The chain uses TRBV19 and TRBJ2-1; maybe TRBD2 (7 bases). The length of the CDR3 is 14 residues. The germline V gene encodes CDR1 LNHDA and CDR2 SQIVND (reference sequence). V gave up 2 bases and J gave up 8 bases, with 13 bases separating them. Here the CDR3 reads CASSIIGGEYEQFF. The DNA of the CDR3 is TGTGCCAGTAGTATAATAGGGGGGGAATATGAGCAGTTCTTC. The whole variable domain, filled in from reference TRBV19 and TRBJ2-1, reads DGGITQSPKYLFRKEGQNVTLSCEQNLNHDAMYWYRQDPGQGLRLIYYSQIVNDFQKGDIAEGYSVSREKKESFPLTVTSAQKNPTAFYLCASSIIGGEYEQFFGPGTRLTVL.

There are many counts of this clonotype. This rearrangement joins TRBV4-1 to TRBJ1-1, with D possibly being TRBD1 (6 bases). The CDR3 is made up of 15 amino acids. Germline CDR1 MGHRA, CDR2 YSYEKL. Trimming stripped 1 base from V and 6 bases from J, with 15 bases between. The DNA for the CDR3 is TGCGCCAGCAGCCAAGTAAGGACAGCTCTCCCTGAAGCTTTCTTT. Encoded protein: CASSQVRTALPEAFF.

Points on this clonotype: A much bigger clone sits one base away, suggesting this may be a read error. The chain couples TRBV6-4 to TRBJ2-5; 8 bases line up with TRBD2. Germline CDR1 is MRHNA and CDR2 is SNTAGT. The CDR3 covers 13 residues. Trimming at V came to 5 bases and at J to 4 bases, leaving 3 bases not matched to a gene. CDR3: CASSSGSGETQYF. CDR3 nucleotides: TGTGCCAGCAGTAGCGGGAGTGGAGAGACCCAGTACTTC.

The sample holds many counts of this clonotype. The CDR3 loop reads CASSLALEGTYEQYF. For the CDR3, the DNA is TGTGCCAGCAGTTTAGCGCTTGAGGGAACCTACGAGCAGTACTTC. The chain recombines TRBV12-3 or TRBV12-4 with TRBJ2-7, with D possibly TRBD2 on 5 matching bases. The CDR3 consists of 15 residues. V dropped 0 bases and J dropped 2 bases, with 11 bases sitting between them.

This chain joins TRBV7-9 and TRBJ2-1; 8 bases fit TRBD1. Trimming removed 8 bases from V and 3 bases from J; junction bases left unmatched: 12. Germline CDR1 SEHNR, CDR2 FQNEAQ (reference sequence). This CDR3 has 16 residues. The CDR3 protein is CASDYLDRDIYNEQFF. The CDR3 coding sequence is TGTGCCAGCGACTATCTGGACAGGGACATCTACAATGAGCAGTTCTTC.

This clonotype turned up a few times. This chain connects TRBV15 to TRBJ1-2; 8 bases are shared with TRBD1. The CDR3 runs to 16 residues. The germline CDR1 and CDR2 sequences are LNHNV and YYDKDF (reference sequence). Unmatched junction bases numbered 10, after V lost 0 bases and J lost 7 bases. DNA of the CDR3: TGTGCCACCAGCAGAGATCTACAGGGGGTTGCTCCTGGCTACACCTTC. Translation: CATSRDLQGVAPGYTF. Full variable domain (outside the CDR3, taken from reference TRBV15 and TRBJ1-2): DAMVIQNPRYQVTQFGKPVTLSCSQTLNHNVMYWYQQKSSQAPKLLFHYYDKDFNNEADTPDNFQSRRPNTSFCFLDIRSPGLGDTAMYLCATSRDLQGVAPGYTFGSGTRLTVV.

Ten or more counts support this clonotype. V is TRBV5-1 and J is TRBJ2-1, with 10 bases fitting TRBD2. From germline, CDR1 is SGHRS and CDR2 YFSETQ. The V gene end was trimmed by 1 base and the J gene end by 3 bases; junction bases not matched to a gene: 4. There are 16 residues in the CDR3. The CDR3 protein is CASSLTGLADYNEQFF. CDR3 in DNA: TGCGCCAGCAGCTTGACCGGACTAGCGGACTACAATGAGCAGTTCTTC. Based on the CDR3 plus reference TRBV5-1 and TRBJ2-1, the full variable domain is KAGVTQTPRYLIKTRGQQVTLSCSPISGHRSVSWYQQTPGQGLQFLFEYFSETQRNKGNFPGRFSGRQFSNSRSEMNVSTLELGDSALYLCASSLTGLADYNEQFFGPGTRLTVL.

The chain employs TRBV5-1 and TRBJ1-3; D remains unclear. The V end was cut by 5 bases, the J end by 4 bases, with 10 bases between. The CDR3 has 13 amino acids. Germline CDR1 reads SGHRS; CDR2 reads YFSETQ. The CDR3 region has the DNA TGCGCCAGCAGGCCTCTCGTCGGAAACACCATATATTTT. Translating gives CASRPLVGNTIYF.

This clonotype was recorded many times. This CDR3 is CASSRQRDSYEQYF. DNA of the CDR3: TGTGCCAGTAGTCGACAGCGGGATTCCTACGAGCAGTACTTC. This sequence joins TRBV19 and TRBJ2-7; 7 nucleotides agree with TRBD2. V lost 5 bases to trimming and J lost 1 base; unmatched junction nucleotides: 5. The CDR3 extends over 14 amino acids. The germline gives CDR1 LNHDA, CDR2 SQIVND (reference sequence).

This clonotype was seen repeatedly, ten times or more. The rearrangement joins TRBV19 to TRBJ1-2, with TRBD1 identical over 8 bases. Looked up from germline, CDR1 is LNHDA and CDR2 is SQIVND (reference sequence). The ends lost 9 bases at V and 7 bases at J; junction bases unmatched: 10. The CDR3 consists of 13 residues. This CDR3 reads CASGDRFLGGYTF. In DNA form, the CDR3 reads TGTGCCAGCGGGGACAGGTTCCTCGGTGGCTACACCTTC.

The genes are TRBV10-3 and TRBJ1-3; unclear D gene. The germline CDR1 and CDR2 sequences are ENHRY and SYGVKD. The CDR3 loop spans 13 amino acids. The V end was cut by 4 bases, the J end by 3 bases, with 7 bases between. DNA for the CDR3: TGTGCCATCAGTGGTAGGAATGGAAACACCATATATTTT. It encodes CAISGRNGNTIYF.

This clonotype was recorded only once. This chain joins TRBV28 and TRBJ1-2; 9 bases map to TRBD1. Germline CDR1 MDHEN, CDR2 SYDVKM. Losses at the gene ends were 5 bases for V and 2 bases for J; bases not matched to a gene: 9. The CDR3 runs to 16 residues. The CDR3 nucleotides are TGTGCCAGCAGTCCAGGACAGGGGCGGGAGAACTATGGCTACACCTTC. Its translation is CASSPGQGRENYGYTF.

The sample holds many counts of this clonotype. The DNA for the CDR3 is TGTGCCAGCAGTCCCCGCAGGCGAACCTACGAGCAGTACTTC. Protein sequence: CASSPRRRTYEQYF. The V and J genes are TRBV12-3 or TRBV12-4 and TRBJ2-7; D remains ambiguous. The CDR3 totals 14 residues. V lost 5 bases, J lost 2 bases, and 13 bases lay in between.

The sample holds many counts of this clonotype. Its ends do not fully match the called genes, so a read error is possible. The chain has TRBV29-1 and TRBJ2-5, with 7 bases aligning to TRBD2. Germline V gene sequence: CDR1 SQVTM, CDR2 ANQGSEA. The CDR3 has 15 amino acids. CDR3 sequence (DNA): TGTAGCGTTGAAGATCTTGGCGGGAGTGGAGAGACCCAGTACTTC. This encodes CSVEDLGGSGETQYF. The full variable domain, completed using reference TRBV29-1 and TRBJ2-5, is SAVISQKPSRDICQRGTSLTIQCQVDSQVTMMFWYRQQPGQSLTLIATANQGSEATYESGFVIDKFPISRPNLTFSTLTVSNMSPEDSSIYLCSVEDLGGSGETQYFGPGTRLLVL.

This clonotype was observed many times. The rearrangement links TRBV28 to TRBJ2-2; TRBD2 aligns across 8 bases. The V and J ends lost 0 bases and 5 bases, in that order; junction bases with no gene match: 14. This CDR3 spans 19 amino acids. From germline, CDR1 is MDHEN and CDR2 SYDVKM. CDR3 DNA sequence: TGTGCCAGCAGTTTATGGACGGGAGCGGGAGTAATATGGACCGGGGAGCTGTTTTTT. Its translation is CASSLWTGAGVIWTGELFF.

This clonotype was seen repeatedly, ten times or more. The rearrangement uses TRBV3-1 and TRBJ2-5; D perhaps matches TRBD2 (6 bases). Per the germline V gene, CDR1 is LGHDT and CDR2 is YNNKEL (reference sequence). The ends were cut back, 1 base at V and 3 bases at J, with 9 bases in the middle. This CDR3 region has 14 residues. The DNA for the CDR3 is TGTGCCAGCAGCCAAGTAGCGGACAAAGAGACCCAGTACTTC. Its protein is CASSQVADKETQYF.

The rearrangement uses TRBV7-9 and TRBJ2-7, with D possibly being TRBD1 (7 bases). This CDR3 has 13 residues. V lost 5 bases and J 5 bases, leaving 13 bases between the germline ends. The V gene's germline CDR1 is SEHNR and CDR2 FQNEAQ (reference sequence). This CDR3 is CASSPRDSNEQYF. The CDR3 DNA is TGTGCCAGCAGCCCGCGGGACAGCAACGAGCAGTACTTC. Supplemented by reference TRBV7-9 and TRBJ2-7, the full variable domain reads DTGVSQNPRHKITKRGQNVTFRCDPISEHNRLYWYRQTLGQGPEFLTYFQNEAQLEKSRLLSDRFSAERPKGSFSTLEIQRTEQGDSAMYLCASSPRDSNEQYFGPGTRLTVT.

The V call is TRBV7-9, the J call TRBJ2-3; 7 positions match TRBD1. V lost 5 bases and J lost 2; bases outside the gene matches: 10. Germline V gene data show CDR1 as SEHNR and CDR2 as FQNEAQ (reference sequence). This CDR3 spans 16 amino acids. CDR3 in amino acids: CASSPKGARDTDTQYF. CDR3 nucleotides: TGTGCCAGCAGCCCGAAGGGGGCTCGGGACACAGATACGCAGTATTTT.

This clonotype has more than one count but fewer than ten. The junction does not match germline at one end; this may be a read error. This chain links TRBV11-2 with TRBJ2-2; D may match TRBD1 or TRBD2 (6 bases each). This CDR3 contains 19 residues. Germline CDR1 and CDR2: SGHAT and FQNNGV. CDR3 amino acids: CASSQGRGLALTNTGELFF. The CDR3 DNA reads as TGCGCCAGCAGCCAAGGACGGGGGCTAGCTCTTACGAACACCGGGGAGCTGTTTTTT. Full variable domain (outside the CDR3, taken from reference TRBV11-2 and TRBJ2-2): EAGVAQSPRYKIIEKRQSVAFWCNPISGHATLYWYQQILGQGPKLLIQFQNNGVVDDSQLPKDRFSAERLKGVDSTLKIQPAKLEDSAVYLCASSQGRGLALTNTGELFFGEGSRLTVL.

This clonotype has more than one count but fewer than ten. The rearrangement links TRBV2 to TRBJ2-7; D is possibly TRBD1 (5 bases). V was shortened by 4 bases and J by 9 bases, with 10 bases between the two germline ends. This CDR3 region has 11 residues. Germline CDR1 SNHLY, CDR2 FYNNEI. The CDR3 sequence: CASSVGRRQYF. The CDR3, as DNA: TGTGCCAGCAGTGTGGGGCGGCGGCAGTACTTC.

This clonotype was seen at least ten times. The chain has TRBV20-1 and TRBJ1-2; possible D gene TRBD1, 6 bases. This CDR3 is 14 amino acids long. Trimming took 6 bases from V and 2 from J, leaving 16 bases between them. Germline loops: CDR1 DFQATT, CDR2 SNEGSKA (reference sequence). DNA for the CDR3: TGCAGTGCGAAAAAGGGGGGCGCGAACTATGGCTACACCTTC. Translation: CSAKKGGANYGYTF.